This is a list of T cell receptor beta chains from one sample in a study of sequential checkpoint blockade in melanoma. TCRdb's table, derived via immunoSEQ multiplex PCR, lists solely in-frame clones and lacks some. Altogether 8,100 or so clones are present, 28% being singletons, with the ten largest covering roughly 5%. Source: tumor tissue (inferred from file names), taken from a patient given nivolumab and ipilimumab in sequence. The receptors were gathered from a human donor with melanoma. The CDR3 runs from the conserved cysteine through the conserved F or W. The order of the fields is D gene, clone size, V gene, J gene, CDR3 DNA, CDR3 protein. A D gene is named only where the DNA matches it firmly. Clone size is stated in some rows and not others, as once, few, many or a class when expanded.

>NA|few|TRBV9|TRBJ2-1
TGTGCCAGCAGCGTAGGTCAGGACTACTACAATGAGCAGTTCTTC
CASSVGQDYYNEQFF
>TRBD2|NA|TRBV11-3|TRBJ2-3
TGTGCCAGCAGCTTAGAGGGACTAGCGACGTCATTCACAGATACGCAGTATTTT
CASSLEGLATSFTDTQYF
>NA|NA|TRBV12-5|TRBJ2-7
TGTGCTAGTGGTTGGCTGGCACGCGAGCAGTACTTC
CASGWLAREQYF
>NA|few|TRBV6-8|TRBJ2-1
TGTGCCAGCAGTTTAACGACCCATGAGCAGTTCTTC
CASSLTTHEQFF
>NA|NA|TRBV6-8|TRBJ2-6
TGTGCCAGCAGTAATACAGGGCTGGGTGGGCCCTACTCTGGGGCCAACGTCCTGACTTTC
CASSNTGLGGPYSGANVLTF
>NA|NA|TRBV18|TRBJ2-7
TGTGCCAGCAAGGGGAGGACAGCCTCGAGTGAGCAGTACTTC
CASKGRTASSEQYF
>NA|NA|TRBV29-1|TRBJ2-1
TGCAGCGTTGAAGTGAGCGTAACCCCCAATGAGCAGTTCTTC
CSVEVSVTPNEQFF
>TRBD2|NA|TRBV14|TRBJ2-5
TGTGCCAGCAGCCCCCAACGGGGGGCGGGAGGGCAAGAGACCCAGTACTTC
CASSPQRGAGGQETQYF
>NA|NA|TRBV6-7|TRBJ1-3
TGTGCCAGCAGTTACCCCTCGACAGGAAGGCAGCCGATGGGAAACACCATATATTTT
CASSYPSTGRQPMGNTIYF
>TRBD1|few|TRBV29-1|TRBJ1-1
TGCAGCGTAAACAGGGGATTTACCTTGAACACTGAAGCTTTCTTT
CSVNRGFTLNTEAFF
>TRBD1|few|TRBV19|TRBJ2-5
TGTGCCAGTGGGGACAGGAAGACCCAGTACTTC
CASGDRKTQYF
>TRBD2|few|TRBV29-1|TRBJ2-3
TGCAGCGTTGAGGTCCTAGCGGGGTTGTTCGGTACGCAGTATTTT
CSVEVLAGLFGTQYF
>NA|NA|TRBV9|TRBJ1-1
TGTGCCAGCCTCAGCATGAACACTGAAGCTTTCTTT
CASLSMNTEAFF
>TRBD2|NA|TRBV29-1|TRBJ2-3
TGCAGCGTTGTGACTAGCGCGGTAAAAGGTACGCAGTATTTT
CSVVTSAVKGTQYF
>NA|NA|TRBV15|TRBJ2-5
TGTGCCACCAGCAGAGTCGGGGACGCGATGACCCAGTACTTC
CATSRVGDAMTQYF
>NA|few|TRBV23-1|TRBJ2-7
TGCGCCAGCAGCCAAGTGGCCAGCGGATCCTACGAGCAGTACTTC
CASSQVASGSYEQYF
>TRBD1|NA|TRBV25-1|TRBJ1-2
TGTGCCAGCAGTGAATCCCACGACAGGGCGCTGAGCTACACCTTC
CASSESHDRALSYTF
>TRBD2|few|TRBV6-8|TRBJ2-1
TGTGCCAGCAGTGTAACCATCGGACCCTCGGGGGGCAATGAGCAGTTCTTC
CASSVTIGPSGGNEQFF
>NA|NA|TRBV18|TRBJ2-2
TGTGCCAGCTCACCGTTATCGAACACCGGGGAGCTGTTTTTT
CASSPLSNTGELFF
>TRBD2|medium-sized|TRBV6-8|TRBJ2-1
TGTGCCAGCAGTTCCTGGAGCGGGGGGGCCCCCAATGAGCAGTTCTTC
CASSSWSGGAPNEQFF
>TRBD2|NA|TRBV30|TRBJ2-7
TGTGCCTGGAGGGTTTCTAGCGGGAGGTACGAGCAGTACTTC
CAWRVSSGRYEQYF
>NA|many|TRBV11-3|TRBJ2-7
TGTGCCAGCAGCTACTCGGACAGAGTGGATTACGAGCAGTACTTC
CASSYSDRVDYEQYF
>TRBD1|NA|TRBV6-8|TRBJ2-2
TGTGCCAGCAGGCGTGACGGACAGGCGAACACCGGGGAGCTGTTTTTT
CASRRDGQANTGELFF